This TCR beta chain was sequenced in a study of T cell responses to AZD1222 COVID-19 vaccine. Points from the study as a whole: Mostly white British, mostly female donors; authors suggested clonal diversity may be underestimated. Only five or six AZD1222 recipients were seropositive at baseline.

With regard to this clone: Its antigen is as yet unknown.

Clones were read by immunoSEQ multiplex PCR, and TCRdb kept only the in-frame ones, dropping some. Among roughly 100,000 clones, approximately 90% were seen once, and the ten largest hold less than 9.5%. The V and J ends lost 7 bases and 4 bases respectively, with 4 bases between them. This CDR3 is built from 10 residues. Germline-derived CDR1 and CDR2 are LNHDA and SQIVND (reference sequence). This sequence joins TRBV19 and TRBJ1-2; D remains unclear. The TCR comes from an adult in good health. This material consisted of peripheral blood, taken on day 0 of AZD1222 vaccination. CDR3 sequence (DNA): TGTGCCAGTAAGGGCTATGGCTACACCTTC. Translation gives CASKGYGYTF.